These 32 T cell receptor beta chains were sequenced from one sample in a study of T cell changes during pregnancy in multiple sclerosis. The data were produced by immunoSEQ multiplex PCR, yet TCRdb's version contains in-frame clones alone and is incomplete. Of tens of thousands of clones in the sample, under 95% were seen once. Sample: peripheral blood, taken in the first trimester of pregnancy. These receptors all stem from a female donor in good health, enrolled as a control in a pregnancy study.

The chain employs TRBV29-1 and TRBJ2-7; 10 positions match TRBD1. The CDR3 has 11 amino acids. V lost 4 bases, J lost 6 bases, and 0 bases stayed unmatched. Germline CDR1 SQVTM, CDR2 ANQGSEA. The chain's CDR3 is CSVGTGGEQYF. The CDR3 nucleotides read TGCAGCGTTGGGACAGGGGGCGAGCAGTACTTC.

V and J are TRBV6-1 and TRBJ1-5, with a possible D match to TRBD1 (6 bases). The V end lost 7 bases, the J end lost 5 bases, and 15 bases lay between the germline ends. This CDR3 has 14 amino acids. Germline-derived CDR1 and CDR2 are MNHNS and SASEGT. The CDR3 coding sequence is TGTGCCAGCATTCTAAGACAGGCGCATCAGCCCCAGCATTTT. Translating it yields CASILRQAHQPQHF.

J is TRBJ2-1 and V is TRBV7-9; a weak D match, TRBD1 (5 bases). From germline, CDR1 is SEHNR and CDR2 FQNEAQ (reference sequence). The CDR3 has 16 amino acids. V was clipped by 3 bases and J by 4 bases, with 16 bases between them. The CDR3 nucleotides read TGTGCCAGCAGCTTGATGGTTGCCTACAGGTACAATGAGCAGTTCTTC. It translates to CASSLMVAYRYNEQFF.

This clone was observed a single time. The genes are TRBV7-9 and TRBJ1-1; the D gene is possibly TRBD1 (5 bases). CDR1 and CDR2 (germline): SEHNR, FQNEAQ (reference sequence). Trimming left V 1 base short and J 2 bases short, with 14 bases between. This CDR3 is 16 amino acids long. CDR3 region: CASSLVREGQNTEAFF. The CDR3 DNA is TGTGCCAGCAGCTTAGTCCGGGAGGGGCAAAACACTGAAGCTTTCTTT.

This clone was seen a handful of times. The chain has TRBV7-6 and TRBJ1-1, with D unclear. Trimming took 4 bases from V and 1 from J, leaving 7 bases between them. This CDR3 spans 13 amino acids. Germline V gives CDR1 SGHVS, CDR2 FNYEAQ. CDR3 loop: CASSSEQNTEAFF. CDR3 sequence (DNA): TGTGCCAGCAGCTCGGAGCAGAACACTGAAGCTTTCTTT. The full variable domain, completed using reference TRBV7-6 and TRBJ1-1, is GAGVSQSPRYKVTKRGQDVALRCDPISGHVSLYWYRQALGQGPEFLTYFNYEAQQDKSGLPNDRFSAERPEGSISTLTIQRTEQRDSAMYRCASSSEQNTEAFFGQGTRLTVV.

This sequence joins TRBV7-6 and TRBJ2-5; D remains unclear. With 5 bases removed from V and 1 base from J, the gap between germline ends came to 14 bases. The CDR3 contains 15 residues. Germline V gene lookup returns CDR1 SGHVS and CDR2 FNYEAQ. The CDR3 DNA follows: TGTGCCAGCAGCATCATGATGGCTAGCCAAGAGACCCAGTACTTC. It translates to CASSIMMASQETQYF.

The CDR3 protein is CASSSIGGYNEQFF. In DNA, the CDR3 is TGTGCCAGCAGCTCTATCGGGGGTTACAATGAGCAGTTCTTC. The V gene is TRBV11-2, the J gene TRBJ2-1, with a possible D match to TRBD2 (6 bases). The CDR3 runs to 14 residues. Germline V gives CDR1 SGHAT, CDR2 FQNNGV. Between the trimmed V and J ends, which lost 4 bases and 4 bases, there was a span of 11 bases.

The chain is built from TRBV10-2 and TRBJ1-5; a weak D match, TRBD1 (6 bases). Germline V gives CDR1 WSHSY, CDR2 SAAADI. CDR3 length: 15 amino acids. Trimming left V 4 bases short and J 7 bases short, with 17 bases between. CDR3 region: CASSGGGAGEQPQHF. The CDR3 DNA is TGCGCCAGCAGTGGTGGGGGCGCCGGAGAACAGCCCCAGCATTTT.

The chain couples TRBV27 to TRBJ1-5; D is uncertain. Per the germline V gene, CDR1 is MNHEY and CDR2 is SMNVEV (reference sequence). V shed 3 bases and J shed 3 bases, with 6 bases lying between them. CDR3 length: 13 amino acids. DNA for the CDR3: TGTGCCAGCAGTTTCCGGGTCAATCAGCCCCAGCATTTT. Translated, it gives CASSFRVNQPQHF.

The DNA of the CDR3 is TGCGCCAGCAGTTCCGGACAGGGAACCTACGAGCAGTACTTC. This codes for CASSSGQGTYEQYF. The chain carries TRBV5-1 and TRBJ2-7; TRBD1 agrees at 8 bases. Trimming cost V 5 bases and J 2 bases; bases outside gene matches: 6. Per the germline V gene, CDR1 is SGHRS and CDR2 is YFSETQ. This CDR3 is built from 14 residues.

The chain is built from TRBV5-1 and TRBJ1-3; D possibly corresponds to TRBD1 (5 bases). The CDR3 length is 14 residues. The V end lost 4 bases, the J end lost 0 bases, and 8 bases lay between the germline ends. CDR1 and CDR2 from the germline V gene are SGHRS and YFSETQ. CDR3 residues: CASSLGDSGNTIYF. The CDR3 nucleotides read TGCGCCAGCAGCCTAGGGGACTCTGGAAACACCATATATTTT.

The chain employs TRBV4-3 and TRBJ1-3; D ambiguous. V was clipped by 1 base and J by 7 bases, with 14 bases between them. This CDR3 spans 15 amino acids. Germline V CDR1 and CDR2: LGHNA, YSLEER. The DNA for the CDR3 is TGCGCCAGCAGCCAAGGAGAGGAACTTGGTAACACCATATATTTT. Its translation: CASSQGEELGNTIYF.

This clone occurred once. The chain recombines TRBV7-2 with TRBJ2-1; D remains ambiguous. This CDR3 spans 13 amino acids. V lost 0 bases to trimming and J lost 9 bases, with 9 bases between them. CDR1 SGHTA and CDR2 FQGNSA come from the germline V gene. The CDR3 bases are TGTGCCAGCAGCTTAGCAGAGTTTGCTGAGCAGTTCTTC. Protein product: CASSLAEFAEQFF.

V is TRBV5-1 and J is TRBJ1-1, with a tentative D call TRBD1 (5 bases). Germline V gene data show CDR1 as SGHRS and CDR2 as YFSETQ. This CDR3 spans 16 amino acids. Trimming shortened V by 0 bases and J by 6 bases, and 18 bases separated the two germline ends. CDR3 DNA sequence: TGCGCCAGCAGCTTGGCCGGTGGGGCGCTGGGCGCTGAAGCTTTCTTT. Protein product: CASSLAGGALGAEAFF.

J is TRBJ2-3 and V is TRBV7-2; 8 bases map to TRBD1. Unmatched junction bases numbered 1, after V lost 3 bases and J lost 2 bases. The CDR3 contains 14 residues. CDR1 is SGHTA and CDR2 is FQGNSA in the germline V gene. CDR3 DNA sequence: TGTGCCAGCAGCTTCCAGGGGGCCACAGATACGCAGTATTTT. It specifies CASSFQGATDTQYF.

This clone was recorded once. This chain joins TRBV28 and TRBJ1-2; 8 nucleotides agree with TRBD1. Germline V CDR1 and CDR2: MDHEN, SYDVKM. There are 13 residues in the CDR3. Here the CDR3 reads CAGGRGRDYGYTF. DNA of the CDR3: TGTGCAGGGGGCAGGGGGCGCGACTATGGCTACACCTTC.

The CDR3 DNA is TGTGCCATCAGTGAGTCGGCAGGGTCCGGAGAAACCCAGTACTTC. This sequence encodes CAISESAGSGETQYF. The chain couples TRBV10-3 to TRBJ2-5, with TRBD1 as a possible D gene (5 bases). CDR1 ENHRY and CDR2 SYGVKD come from the germline V gene. The CDR3 consists of 15 residues. The V end lost 0 bases, the J end lost 8 bases, and 16 bases lay between the germline ends.

The chain recombines TRBV9 with TRBJ1-2, with 10 positions matching TRBD1. CDR1 and CDR2 from the germline V gene are SGDLS and YYNGEE. Trimming cost V 4 bases and J 7 bases; bases outside gene matches: 13. The CDR3 is 16 amino acids. CDR3 nucleotides: TGTGCCAGCAGCCCTTGGACAGGGGGTAGGTTCGGTGGCTACACCTTC. This sequence encodes CASSPWTGGRFGGYTF.

V is TRBV19 and J is TRBJ2-3, with a tentative D call TRBD1 (7 bases). Germline V gene data show CDR1 as LNHDA and CDR2 as SQIVND (reference sequence). The CDR3 sequence is 14 residues long. V shed 6 bases and J shed 6 bases, with 16 bases lying between them. In nucleotides, the CDR3 is TGTGCCAGTAGGAAACAGGGGACTGGGGATACGCAGTATTTT. It encodes CASRKQGTGDTQYF.

This chain uses TRBV2 with TRBJ1-2; D perhaps matches TRBD1 (6 bases). Germline-derived CDR1 and CDR2 are SNHLY and FYNNEI. V lost 10 bases and J lost 8, with 14 bases in between. The CDR3 length is 11 residues. CDR3 sequence reads: CATAGAGGYTF. In DNA, the CDR3 is TGTGCCACCGCAGGGGCCGGGGGCTACACCTTC.

This sequence joins TRBV27 and TRBJ2-1; 8 bases fit TRBD1. J gave up 6 bases and V 1 base, and 8 bases lay outside the gene matches. The CDR3 contains 16 residues. CDR1 and CDR2 (germline): MNHEY, SMNVEV (reference sequence). CDR3 sequence (DNA): TGTGCCAGCAGTTTATATGGCAGGGGGCTTATCAATGAGCAGTTCTTC. Translation gives CASSLYGRGLINEQFF.

This clone was counted a few times. Written as DNA, the CDR3 is TGTGCCTGGAGTGGGGGCCATGACAGCACAGATACGCAGTATTTT. Its translation: CAWSGGHDSTDTQYF. The chain uses TRBV30 and TRBJ2-3, with a possible D match to TRBD1 (5 bases). Germline assignment: CDR1 GTSNPN and CDR2 SVGIG (reference sequence). The V end was cut by 1 base, the J end by 0 bases, with 11 bases between. The CDR3 contains 15 residues.

The chain combines TRBV6-6 with TRBJ1-1; D unclear. Germline V gives CDR1 MNHNY, CDR2 SVGAGI (reference sequence). The CDR3 extends over 12 amino acids. V lost 6 bases and J 1 base, leaving 6 bases between the germline ends. This CDR3 reads CASSQWNTEAFF. The CDR3, as DNA: TGTGCCAGCAGCCAGTGGAACACTGAAGCTTTCTTT.

J is TRBJ2-5 and V is TRBV11-3; perhaps TRBD2 as D (7 bases). Trimming pared 3 bases from V and 4 bases from J, leaving 12 bases between. Germline CDR1 SGHNT, CDR2 YENEEA. The CDR3 sequence is 14 residues long. The CDR3 bases are TGTGCCAGCAGCTTGGGGGGGCTGGGAGAGACCCAGTACTTC. Its protein product is CASSLGGLGETQYF.

The chain joins TRBV11-1 to TRBJ2-2, with 8 bases matching TRBD1. The germline V gene has CDR1 SGHAT and CDR2 FQDESV (reference sequence). The CDR3 extends over 15 amino acids. The J segment lost 2 bases and the V segment lost 6 bases, leaving 5 bases of the junction unmatched. The CDR3 nucleotides are TGTGCCAGCAGTTTCAGGGGGCGTAACACCGGGGAGCTGTTTTTT. Its protein product is CASSFRGRNTGELFF.

The chain combines TRBV5-1 with TRBJ2-7, with 9 bases aligning to TRBD2. Germline V gene lookup returns CDR1 SGHRS and CDR2 YFSETQ. V lost 0 bases to trimming and J lost 3 bases; unmatched junction nucleotides: 7. CDR3 length: 16 residues. The chain's CDR3 is CASSLAPSGGYYEQYF. As DNA, the CDR3 is TGCGCCAGCAGCTTGGCCCCAAGCGGGGGGTACTACGAGCAGTACTTC.

The gene calls are TRBV5-6 and TRBJ1-2, with D unclear. CDR1 is SGHDT, CDR2 YYEEEE, per germline. V dropped 3 bases and J dropped 3 bases, with 12 bases sitting between them. The CDR3 extends over 14 amino acids. As DNA, the CDR3 is TGTGCCAGCAGCTCGGCCGGGTTTTACTATGGCTACACCTTC. This encodes CASSSAGFYYGYTF. Full variable domain (remainder filled in from reference TRBV5-6 and TRBJ1-2): DAGVTQSPTHLIKTRGQQVTLRCSPKSGHDTVSWYQQALGQGPQFIFQYYEEEERQRGNFPDRFSGHQFPNYSSELNVNALLLGDSALYLCASSSAGFYYGYTFGSGTRLTVV.

The chain recombines TRBV30 with TRBJ1-1; 8 nucleotides match TRBD1. Germline lookup yields CDR1 GTSNPN and CDR2 SVGIG (reference sequence). The CDR3 is 13 amino acids. J was trimmed by 4 bases and V by 5 bases; bases with no gene match: 6. In DNA form, the CDR3 reads TGTGCCTGGGATCTAACAGGGGGCACTGAAGCTTTCTTT. Its protein product is CAWDLTGGTEAFF.

The CDR3 nucleotides read TGCGCCAGCAGCCAAGCCTTCGGACAGGGGGCCGGAAACACCATATATTTT. Its protein is CASSQAFGQGAGNTIYF. The chain combines TRBV4-1 with TRBJ1-3; 11 bases are a match to TRBD1. This CDR3 is built from 17 residues. Trimming cost V 1 base and J 4 bases; bases outside gene matches: 6. Germline-derived CDR1 and CDR2 are MGHRA and YSYEKL.

The chain joins TRBV7-8 to TRBJ2-2; D is possibly TRBD2 (5 bases). Trimming shortened V by 4 bases and J by 8 bases, and 17 bases separated the two germline ends. Per the germline V gene, CDR1 is SGHVS and CDR2 is FQNEAQ. CDR3 length: 15 amino acids. This CDR3 reads CASSSRTLANGELFF. In DNA form, the CDR3 reads TGTGCCAGCAGCTCCCGGACTCTCGCCAATGGGGAGCTGTTTTTT.

The chain has TRBV13 and TRBJ1-2; perhaps TRBD1 as D (5 bases). CDR3 length: 14 residues. Trimming removed 2 bases at V and 3 bases at J, with 10 bases between. The V gene's germline CDR1 is PRHDT and CDR2 FYEKMQ (reference sequence). This CDR3 reads CASSLKGSYYGYTF. In DNA form, the CDR3 reads TGTGCCAGCAGCTTAAAGGGGTCCTACTATGGCTACACCTTC.

This chain joins TRBV6-5 and TRBJ1-2, with TRBD1 as a possible D gene (6 bases). The germline gives CDR1 MNHEY, CDR2 SVGAGI. V lost 6 bases and J 4 bases, leaving 12 bases between the germline ends. The CDR3 is 13 residues long. CDR3 nucleotide sequence: TGTGCCAGCAGGTATCGACAGGCCTATGGCTACACCTTC. The encoded protein is CASRYRQAYGYTF.